The present entry profiles one T cell receptor (beta chain) with its context. The antigen is undetermined. This entry belongs to a study of siplizumab effects on memory and regulatory T cells. Whole-study results and caveats: Suppressive function of proliferating Tregs from siplizumab cultures was not confirmed. Mapping to unstimulated subsets was achieved for only a minor fraction of alloreactive clones.

The study assayed 75,000 to 100,000 TCR templates per sample. Sequencing used immunoSEQ multiplex PCR; TCRdb keeps in-frame clones, though not all of them. Of approximately 100,000 clones detected, roughly 95% appear once; the ten largest clones hold around 0.16%. The receptor was derived from a human donor in good health. The sample taken for sequencing was non-Treg CD4+ T cells sorted from blood.

CDR3 nucleotides: TGTGCCAGCAGCCAAGTGGGGTGGGAGCAGTACTTC. It translates to CASSQVGWEQYF. The chain uses TRBV4-2 and TRBJ2-7; D gene ambiguous. The germline gives CDR1 LGHNA, CDR2 YNFKEQ. V lost 1 base to trimming and J lost 7 bases, with 8 bases between them. CDR3 length: 12 amino acids.